Included here is one T cell receptor (beta chain) sequence, with context. Germline is not matched at one junction end, which may reflect a read error. The source of the sample is a study of tumor and adjacent non-tumor tissue in lung cancer. Study at large: On average, productive TCRbeta reads reached about 4 million per sample.

RNA was extracted from bulk tissue without any cell sorting. More than 3 cm separated this lung sample from the edge of the tumor. Chemotherapy-naive patients with new lung cancer underwent thoracic surgery in China, August–late 2014. Three rounds of nested PCR, following a modified ARM-PCR protocol, produced the TCRbeta library. Using its own MiXCR run on the multiplex PCR reads, TCRdb lists one record per CDR3 protein. Among approximately 80,000 distinct CDR3 sequences, approximately 80% were seen once, and the ten largest hold roughly half. Germline values: CDR1 KGHDR, CDR2 SFDVKD. The CDR3 consists of 15 residues.

The receptor comes from a man aged 60 to 69 with non-small cell lung cancer. The chain is built from TRBV24-1 and TRBJ2-7; 7 bases line up with TRBD2. Sequencing was done on a sample of distant non-tumor lung tissue. CDR3 bases: TGTGTCACCAGTGAAAGGACTAACGGGAGGCACGAGCAGTTGTTC. Residues: CVTSERTNGRHEQLF.